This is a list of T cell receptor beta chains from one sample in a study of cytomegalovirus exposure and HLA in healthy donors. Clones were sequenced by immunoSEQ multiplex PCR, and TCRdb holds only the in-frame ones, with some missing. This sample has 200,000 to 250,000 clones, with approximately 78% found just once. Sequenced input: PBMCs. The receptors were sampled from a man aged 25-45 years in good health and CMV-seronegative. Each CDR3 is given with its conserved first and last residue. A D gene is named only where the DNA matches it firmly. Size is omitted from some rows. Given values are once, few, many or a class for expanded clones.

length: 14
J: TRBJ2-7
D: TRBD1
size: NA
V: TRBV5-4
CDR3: CASSFAGGKDEQYF
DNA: TGTGCCAGCAGCTTTGCAGGGGGCAAGGACGAGCAGTACTTC

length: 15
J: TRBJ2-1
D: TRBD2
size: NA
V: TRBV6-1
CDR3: CASRKTSGGYNEQFF
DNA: TGTGCCAGCAGAAAGACTAGCGGGGGGTACAATGAGCAGTTCTTC

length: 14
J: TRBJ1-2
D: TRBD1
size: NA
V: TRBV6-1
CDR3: CASSEVGQGPGYTF
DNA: TGTGCCAGCAGTGAAGTGGGACAGGGTCCCGGCTACACCTTC

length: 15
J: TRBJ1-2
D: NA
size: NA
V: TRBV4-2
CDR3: CASSLTGQSVYGYTF
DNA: TGTGCCAGCAGCCTCACCGGACAGTCCGTCTATGGCTACACCTTC

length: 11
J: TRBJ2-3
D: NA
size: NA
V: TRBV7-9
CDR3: CASSLTHRLYF
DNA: TGTGCCAGCAGCTTAACCCACCGGTTGTATTTT

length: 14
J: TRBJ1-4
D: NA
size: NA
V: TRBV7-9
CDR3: CASSLAGANEKLFF
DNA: TGTGCCAGCAGCTTAGCCGGGGCTAATGAAAAACTGTTTTTT

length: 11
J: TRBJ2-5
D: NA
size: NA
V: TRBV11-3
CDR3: CASSGGETQYF
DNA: TGTGCCAGCAGCGGAGGGGAGACCCAGTACTTC

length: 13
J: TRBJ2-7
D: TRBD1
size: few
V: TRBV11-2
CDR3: CASSLGQLYEQYF
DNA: TGTGCCAGCAGCCTGGGACAGTTATACGAGCAGTACTTC

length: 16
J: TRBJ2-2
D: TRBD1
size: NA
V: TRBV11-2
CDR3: CASRLTGGGNTGELFF
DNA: TGTGCCAGCAGATTGACAGGGGGCGGGAACACCGGGGAGCTGTTTTTT

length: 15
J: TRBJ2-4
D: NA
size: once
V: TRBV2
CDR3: CASSDVTWRENIQYF
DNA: TGTGCCAGCAGTGACGTCACTTGGAGGGAAAACATTCAGTACTTC

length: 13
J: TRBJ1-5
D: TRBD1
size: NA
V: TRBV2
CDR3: CASQGEENQPQHF
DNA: TGTGCCAGCCAGGGGGAAGAGAATCAGCCCCAGCATTTT

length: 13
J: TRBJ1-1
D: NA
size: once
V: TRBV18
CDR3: CASSPGSEAEAFF
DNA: TGTGCCAGCTCTCCAGGGTCAGAGGCTGAAGCTTTCTTT

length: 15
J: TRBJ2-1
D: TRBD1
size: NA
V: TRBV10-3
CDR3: CAIQDRGSSYNEQFF
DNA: TGTGCCATCCAGGACAGGGGTAGCTCCTACAATGAGCAGTTCTTC

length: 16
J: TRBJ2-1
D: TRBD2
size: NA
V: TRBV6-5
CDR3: CASSYLAGASYNEQFF
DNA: TGTGCCAGCAGTTACCTAGCGGGGGCCTCCTACAATGAGCAGTTCTTC

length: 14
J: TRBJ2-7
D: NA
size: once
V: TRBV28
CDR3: CASNSAGPSYEQYF
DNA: TGTGCCAGCAATTCTGCAGGGCCCTCCTACGAGCAGTACTTC

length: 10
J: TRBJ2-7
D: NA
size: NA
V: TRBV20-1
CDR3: CSASTDEQYF
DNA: TGCAGTGCTTCGACAGACGAGCAGTACTTC

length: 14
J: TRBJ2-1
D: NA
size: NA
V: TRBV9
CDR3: CASSLRDGDNEQFF
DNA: TGTGCCAGCAGCCTCAGGGATGGGGACAATGAGCAGTTCTTC

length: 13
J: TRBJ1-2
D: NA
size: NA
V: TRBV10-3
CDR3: CAIRLRGGDGYTF
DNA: TGTGCCATCCGGCTCCGAGGAGGGGATGGCTACACCTTC

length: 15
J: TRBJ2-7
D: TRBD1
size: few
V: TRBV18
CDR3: CASSPISGQGNEQYF
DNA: TGTGCCAGCTCACCAATCTCGGGACAGGGGAACGAGCAGTACTTC

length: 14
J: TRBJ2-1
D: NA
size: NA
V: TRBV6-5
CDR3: CASSSGGPYNEQFF
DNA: TGTGCCAGCAGTTCCGGGGGGCCCTACAATGAGCAGTTCTTC

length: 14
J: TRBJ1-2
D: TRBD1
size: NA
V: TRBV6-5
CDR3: CASSRRDSNYGYTF
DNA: TGTGCCAGCAGTCGAAGGGACAGCAACTATGGCTACACCTTC

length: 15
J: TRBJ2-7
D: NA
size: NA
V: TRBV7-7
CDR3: CASSLRGLLFYEQYF
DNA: TGTGCTAGCAGCTTAAGGGGTCTCCTTTTCTACGAGCAGTACTTC

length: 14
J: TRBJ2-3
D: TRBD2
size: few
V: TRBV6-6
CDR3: CASSPGGGTDTQYF
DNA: TGTGCCAGCAGCCCCGGGGGGGGCACAGATACGCAGTATTTT

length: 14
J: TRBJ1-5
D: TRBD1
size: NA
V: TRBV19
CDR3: CASSGDRKGQPQHF
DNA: TGTGCCAGTAGTGGGGACAGGAAGGGTCAGCCCCAGCATTTT

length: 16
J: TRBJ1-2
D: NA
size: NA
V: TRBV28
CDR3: CASSPTGGRANYGYTF
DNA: TGTGCCAGCAGCCCGACGGGAGGGCGAGCTAACTATGGCTACACCTTC

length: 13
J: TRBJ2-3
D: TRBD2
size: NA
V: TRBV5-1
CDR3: CASRSGGTDTQYF
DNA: TGCGCCAGCAGAAGCGGGGGCACAGATACGCAGTATTTT

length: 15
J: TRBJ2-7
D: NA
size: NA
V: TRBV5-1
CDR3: CASSWVEGRDYEQYF
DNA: TGCGCCAGCAGCTGGGTCGAGGGTAGGGACTACGAGCAGTACTTC

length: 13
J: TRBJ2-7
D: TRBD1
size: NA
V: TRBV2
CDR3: CASSDRQGPEQYF
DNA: TGTGCCAGCAGCGATCGACAGGGACCTGAGCAGTACTTC

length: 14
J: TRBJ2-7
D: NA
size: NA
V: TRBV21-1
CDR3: CASSGPTGFYEQYF
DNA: TGTGCCAGCAGCGGGCCGACAGGGTTTTACGAGCAGTACTTC

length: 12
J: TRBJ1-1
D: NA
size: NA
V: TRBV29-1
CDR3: CSVVSRNTEAFF
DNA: TGCAGCGTTGTTTCGAGGAACACTGAAGCTTTCTTT

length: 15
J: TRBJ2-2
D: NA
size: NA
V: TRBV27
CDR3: CASSLWGAYTGELFF
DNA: TGTGCCAGCAGTTTATGGGGCGCGTACACCGGGGAGCTGTTTTTT

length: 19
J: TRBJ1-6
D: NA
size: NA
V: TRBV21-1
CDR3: CASSPMGRQGQAQDSPLHF
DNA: TGTGCCAGCAGTCCAATGGGCCGACAGGGACAAGCCCAAGATTCACCCCTCCACTTT

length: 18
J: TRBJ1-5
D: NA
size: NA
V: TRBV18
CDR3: CASSLKGGTDHSNQPQHF
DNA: TGTGCCAGCTCCCTGAAAGGGGGAACCGATCATAGCAATCAGCCCCAGCATTTT

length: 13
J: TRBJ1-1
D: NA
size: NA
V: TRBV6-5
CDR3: CASSEAQVTEAFF
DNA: TGTGCCAGCAGTGAAGCTCAAGTGACTGAAGCTTTCTTT

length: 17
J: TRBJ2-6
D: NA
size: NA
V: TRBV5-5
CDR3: CASSLAGSISGANVLTF
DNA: TGTGCCAGCAGCTTGGCGGGTTCTATCTCTGGGGCCAACGTCCTGACTTTC

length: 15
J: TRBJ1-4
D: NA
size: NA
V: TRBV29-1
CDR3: CSVGATGTFAEKLFF
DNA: TGCAGCGTTGGAGCTACCGGGACTTTCGCTGAAAAACTGTTTTTT

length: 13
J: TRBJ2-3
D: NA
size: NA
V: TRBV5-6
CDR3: CASSPPYRDTQYF
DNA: TGTGCCAGCAGCCCCCCCTATCGGGATACGCAGTATTTT

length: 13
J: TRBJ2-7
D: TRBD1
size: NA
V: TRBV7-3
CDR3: CASSWTGTGEQYF
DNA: TGTGCCAGCAGCTGGACAGGGACGGGCGAGCAGTACTTC

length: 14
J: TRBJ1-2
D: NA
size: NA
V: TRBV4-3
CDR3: CASSQDLGGAGYTF
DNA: TGCGCCAGCAGCCAAGATCTTGGGGGGGCTGGCTACACCTTC

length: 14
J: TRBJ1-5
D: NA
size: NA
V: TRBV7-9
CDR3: CASTVENSNQPQHF
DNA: TGTGCCAGCACTGTAGAAAATAGCAATCAGCCCCAGCATTTT

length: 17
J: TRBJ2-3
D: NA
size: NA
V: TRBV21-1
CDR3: CASSKVAAGENTDTQYF
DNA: TGTGCCAGCAGCAAAGTTGCGGCGGGGGAGAACACAGATACGCAGTATTTT

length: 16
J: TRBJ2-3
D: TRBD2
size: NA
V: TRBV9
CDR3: CASSVETSGITDTQYF
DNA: TGTGCCAGCAGCGTCGAGACTAGCGGAATAACAGATACGCAGTATTTT